This TCR beta chain was captured in a study of post-analysis software for immune sequencing data (dated by TCRdb to between 2014 and 2017). The study in broad terms: Relapsing-remitting, secondary progressive and progressive-relapsing multiple sclerosis were recorded as disease courses, and subtype annotation was lacking for some patients. The patient repertoires were compared against some twelve previously published healthy control repertoires obtained from donors aged about 6 to 28 years. A subset of samples was prepared in parallel using single-end sample barcoding, then pooled and co-amplified after Illumina adapter ligation.

What the authors observed across the whole study: Multiple sclerosis patients had significantly lower normalized Chao1 diversity than controls, a result that suggests substantial peripheral T-cell clonal expansion. When samples were clustered directly using the F measure, samples prepared in the same batch co-clustered strongly, which prompted a batch-effect correction. The multiple sclerosis patient group was slightly younger than the control group. Four to six TRBV segments, including TRBV5-6, TRBV5-1 and TRBV20-1, were significantly more frequent in patients than controls.

At the junction V is shortened by 4 bases and J by 2 bases; bases outside the gene matches: 4. The germline V gene gives CDR1 as SGDLS and CDR2 as YYNGEE. The CDR3 covers 15 residues, taking in both the cysteine and the phenylalanine. Only CDR3 DNA remains: 45 bases, in frame from the first base. Regarding this clonotype: Its antigen is unknown. Per-nucleotide qualities are absent, and no much larger clonotype sits a single base away.

Library method: PCR. The sequencer was an Illumina HiSeq 2500. To reduce PCR and sequencing biases, unique molecular identifiers were built into the TCR beta cDNA libraries. Roughly 500,000 cDNA molecules were obtained for every 1 to 10 million input T cells, so each molecule roughly corresponded to one T cell. The patient libraries were prepared and sequenced with the same protocol used for the earlier healthy control dataset. Within a given batch, samples were prepared together, multiplexed and sequenced on the same HiSeq lane. In the source study's methods: Raw barcoded reads were processed with MIGEC, discarding single-read molecular identifier groups before consensus assembly and CDR3 extraction. Clonotype tables were post-analysed with VDJtools, and diversity was normalized by down-sampling all datasets to the smallest sample size. In repertoire overlap clustering, CDR3 amino acid sequences, but not nucleotide sequences, were matched to correct batch-related cross-sample contamination. TCRdb cleaned the public reads at Q25 with fastp, built clones with MiXCR and kept in-frame beta chains. Entries that share a CDR3 protein sequence are merged under the most common genes and DNA. The V and J calls shown here were made by TCRdb, not taken from the authors' results. For this sample there are approximately 440,000 distinct CDR3 sequences; roughly 45% appear just once. The ten largest clones represent 12% of the sample.

TCR beta repertoires were profiled from peripheral blood of approximately 13 young patients with multiple sclerosis to demonstrate the VDJtools post-analysis software. The multiple sclerosis patients were children and adolescents ranging in age from about 6 to 17 years. Sequences were obtained from blood. The V and J segments used are TRBV9 and TRBJ2-7, and 12 junction bases match TRBD2. This sequence was found in a girl aged 5-17 years with multiple sclerosis. The DNA reads TGTGCCAGCAGCAACGGACTAGCGGGGACCTACGAGCAGTACTTC. It translates to CASSNGLAGTYEQYF.